This TCR beta chain was recovered during a study of OX40 agonist ivuxolimab in advanced cancers. Whole-study context: Patients took ivuxolimab, an agonistic anti-OX40 (CD134) antibody.

Points on this clone: As yet, its antigen is unknown.

Study-level findings and limits: More expanded clones were seen, on average, in CD8+ T cells than in CD4+.

Assay used: immunoSEQ multiplex PCR; TCRdb lists only in-frame clones, some missing. The sample contains around 60,000 clones, over 70% of which appear only once. Sequencing was performed on CD4+ or CD8+ T cells sorted from blood, taken in a trial of the OX40 agonist ivuxolimab. This TCR was sampled from an adult with an advanced solid tumor such as melanoma, head and neck, liver or kidney cancer.

The CDR3 DNA follows: TGCAGCGTTGCGGTCCGGGGCCTAGTTTACGGTACGCAGTATTTT. This codes for CSVAVRGLVYGTQYF. This chain uses TRBV29-1 with TRBJ2-3; perhaps D is TRBD1 or TRBD2 (5 bases each). V shed 4 bases and J shed 8 bases, with 22 bases lying between them. The germline V gene has CDR1 SQVTM and CDR2 ANQGSEA. The CDR3 extends over 15 amino acids.